Listed here are 11 T cell receptor beta chains from one sample, sequenced in a study of blood T cell repertoires in COVID-19. The table came from immunoSEQ multiplex PCR; TCRdb's copy has only in-frame clones and leaves some out. The sample includes 120,000 or so clones, about 81% seen only once; the top ten take roughly 17%. The sample taken for sequencing was peripheral blood. Every receptor here comes from a man aged 25-40 years with COVID-19, enrolled during active disease.

This clone came up a few times. The genes are TRBV19 and TRBJ2-7; 9 bases line up with TRBD1. The CDR3 totals 17 residues. V shed 1 base and J 6 bases; nucleotides not matched to a gene: 13. CDR1 is LNHDA and CDR2 is SQIVND in the germline V gene (reference sequence). DNA of the CDR3: TGTGCCAGTAGTATAGGCCCAGGGACAGGGATGTTCAGCGAGCAGTACTTC. This codes for CASSIGPGTGMFSEQYF.

The V and J genes are TRBV7-2 and TRBJ1-6; maybe TRBD1 (5 bases). Germline CDR1 is SGHTA and CDR2 is FQGNSA. This CDR3 is 18 amino acids long. The V end lost 0 bases, the J end lost 6 bases, and 18 bases lay between the germline ends. The CDR3 loop is CASSLAATVGAVNSPLHF. CDR3 in DNA: TGTGCCAGCAGCTTAGCGGCTACAGTTGGGGCGGTTAATTCACCCCTCCACTTT.

The chain joins TRBV2 to TRBJ2-6; TRBD2 might be the D (7 bases). The CDR3 contains 16 residues. Germline V gene lookup returns CDR1 SNHLY and CDR2 FYNNEI. V was cut by 4 bases and J by 1 base, with 11 bases left in between. The CDR3 bases are TGTGCCAGCAGTGGCGGGGGCGGGTCTGGGGCCAACGTCCTGACTTTC. It yields the protein CASSGGGGSGANVLTF.

This clone was counted a few times. The rearrangement joins TRBV12-5 to TRBJ1-1; TRBD1 matches 9 bases. CDR1 LGHNT and CDR2 FRNRAP come from the germline V gene. The CDR3 runs 15 residues. With 6 bases clipped from V and 1 base from J, the junction kept 6 bases outside the gene matches. Here the CDR3 reads CASGSGQGRNTEAFF. Written as DNA, the CDR3 is TGTGCTAGTGGATCAGGACAGGGGAGGAACACTGAAGCTTTCTTT.

The V and J genes are TRBV7-3 and TRBJ2-1; 8 bases map to TRBD2. The CDR3 runs to 15 residues. V trimming: 2 bases; J trimming: 4 bases; junction bases outside the gene matches: 4. The germline V gene encodes CDR1 SGHTA and CDR2 FQGTGA. CDR3 bases: TGTGCCAGCAGCTTAGGTGCTAGCGGGTACAATGAGCAGTTCTTC. Translating gives CASSLGASGYNEQFF.

This rearrangement joins TRBV19 to TRBJ2-1; 12 bases map to TRBD2. Trimming took 2 bases from V and 3 from J; bases not matched to a gene: 8. CDR1 is LNHDA, CDR2 SQIVND, per germline (reference sequence). This CDR3 is 18 amino acids long. CDR3 sequence: CASSIRARTSGVYNEQFF. CDR3 nucleotide sequence: TGTGCCAGTAGTATACGAGCGAGGACTAGCGGGGTCTACAATGAGCAGTTCTTC.

This chain uses TRBV18 with TRBJ2-7; 9 nucleotides agree with TRBD1. This CDR3 comprises 15 residues. V lost 2 bases and J lost 2; bases outside the gene matches: 4. Germline V gene lookup returns CDR1 KGHSH and CDR2 LQKENI. The CDR3 is CASSPKRDRAYEQYF. The CDR3, as DNA: TGTGCCAGCTCACCAAAAAGGGACAGGGCCTACGAGCAGTACTTC.

V gene TRBV5-5 combines with J gene TRBJ2-1; 12 bases map to TRBD2. Germline CDR1 is SGHKS and CDR2 is YYEKEE (reference sequence). V shed 4 bases and J 0 bases; nucleotides not matched to a gene: 5. The CDR3 covers 17 residues. This CDR3 is CASSLTTSGSSYNEQFF. The CDR3 DNA is TGTGCCAGCAGCCTTACGACTAGCGGGAGCTCCTACAATGAGCAGTTCTTC.

The table lists this clone with a count of one. Different DNA sequences within this sample yield the same CDR3. V gene TRBV3-1 (or the pseudogene TRBV3-2) combines with J gene TRBJ2-5; no clear D. There are 13 residues in the CDR3. The V end lost 1 base, the J end lost 2 bases, and 5 bases lay between the germline ends. Germline-derived CDR1 and CDR2 are LGHDT and YNNKEL (reference sequence). Written as DNA, the CDR3 is TGTGCCAGCAGCCAAGCAGGACAAGAGACCCAGTACTTC. It translates to CASSQAGQETQYF.

The V call is TRBV28, the J call TRBJ2-1, with TRBD1 matching 9 bases. The junction had 6 bases not matched to a gene; V was cut back by 3 bases and J by 9 bases. Germline CDR1 and CDR2: MDHEN and SYDVKM. There are 14 residues in the CDR3. The CDR3 here is CASSLVPGQGEQFF. The CDR3 region has the DNA TGTGCCAGCAGTTTGGTACCGGGACAGGGTGAGCAGTTCTTC.

This chain links TRBV5-1 with TRBJ2-1, with TRBD1 as a possible D gene (5 bases). There are 15 residues in the CDR3. Looked up from germline, CDR1 is SGHRS and CDR2 is YFSETQ. V lost 0 bases and J lost 0, with 7 bases in between. The CDR3 spells CASSLEGDSYNEQFF. The CDR3 coding sequence is TGCGCCAGCAGCTTGGAAGGGGACTCCTACAATGAGCAGTTCTTC. Full variable domain (remainder filled in from reference TRBV5-1 and TRBJ2-1): KAGVTQTPRYLIKTRGQQVTLSCSPISGHRSVSWYQQTPGQGLQFLFEYFSETQRNKGNFPGRFSGRQFSNSRSEMNVSTLELGDSALYLCASSLEGDSYNEQFFGPGTRLTVL.